This TCR beta chain was identified in a study of cytotoxic CD8 clonotypes in ibrutinib-treated CLL. Study background: Outcomes included around 24 partial and 2 complete responses; after median approximately six years, around 15 stayed remitted and some twelve progressed.

Study-wide results and limits: Progressing patients had sampling times that differed from those of sustained-remission patients. The study found clonality rose at ibrutinib response, then fell toward baseline at progression.

The sequencing depth, 1 in 200,000 to 1 in 1 million T cells, was the target. Profiled with immunoSEQ multiplex PCR; TCRdb holds only in-frame clones, not every one. The sample has roughly 330,000 clones, roughly 71% seen once. As to this clone: Its antigen is currently unknown.

In germline, CDR1 is SGDLS, CDR2 YYNGEE. The junction had 4 bases not matched to a gene; V was cut back by 2 bases and J by 0 bases. CDR3 size: 16 residues. This clonotype originated in a human donor with chronic lymphocytic leukemia. The V call is TRBV9, the J call TRBJ2-2, with 7 nucleotides matching TRBD1. Sequencing was performed on PBMCs, taken after 36 months of ibrutinib treatment. This chain's CDR3 is CASSVWDRPNTGELFF. CDR3 DNA sequence: TGTGCCAGCAGCGTTTGGGACAGACCGAACACCGGGGAGCTGTTTTTT.